This TCR beta chain was retrieved from a study of blood T cell repertoires in COVID-19. Authors' processing steps: Nucleated cell number was recorded as an estimate derived from reference gene primer amplification. Profiled with immunoSEQ multiplex PCR; TCRdb holds only in-frame clones, not every one. V and J calls and clone size follow that table, whereas D and trimming were derived from the DNA. The repertoire holds 29,000 or so clones, 89% seen once, with 3.5% in the top ten. This CDR3 is built from 17 residues. This TCR was recovered from a human donor in a cohort sampled during active COVID-19. The chain couples TRBV12-2 to TRBJ1-6. TRBV12-2 is tagged as a pseudogene. The source material was peripheral blood. CDR3 amino acids: CASRPGWGRGVDSPLHF. For the CDR3, the DNA is TGTGCAAGTCGGCCCGGATGGGGTCGGGGAGTGGATTCACCCCTCCACTTT.